This entry concerns a single TCR beta chain. This entry belongs to a study of Ad26.COV2.S vaccination and SARS-CoV-2 variants. Treatment defined: some 20 received Ad26.COV2.S at low or high dose, single or two shots; about 5 received placebo; per-sample allocation not given. The investigators took samples on day 63 after the first vaccine or placebo injection. The CDR3 has 16 residues. Assay: immunoSEQ multiplex PCR; the TCRdb copy retains only in-frame clones and omits some. The sample contains roughly 700,000 clones, 80% to 90% of which appear only once. Material: peripheral blood, obtained in a trial of Ad26.COV2.S vaccine versus placebo. This sequence was found in a person between 18 and 65 years old who received the Ad26.COV2.S COVID-19 vaccine or a placebo. The J gene is TRBJ1-3, the V gene TRBV12-1. TRBV12-1 is a pseudogene. The CDR3, as DNA: TGTGCCAGCATCAGGGACTTCCCGAGCTCTGGAAACACCATATATTTT. It codes for CASIRDFPSSGNTIYF.